The 5 T cell receptor beta chains in this list originate from one sample, sequenced in a study of human T cells and chemical hapten exposure. The sample's time point: patch test 2, 6 weeks after DPC sensitization. Described treatment: therapeutic diphenylcyclopropenone sensitization with weekly scalp DPC. A single record per CDR3 protein comes from TCRdb applying MiXCR to the RACE reads. The data contain under 450,000 distinct CDR3 sequences, about 6% of them seen just once; the ten biggest clones take up around 5.8%. Material: whole blood, obtained in connection with sensitization to the hapten diphenylcyclopropenone (DPC). The source is a young woman with alopecia areata. Some clones in this sample may be carry-over from other donors' samples.

The CDR3 region is CAIRETGAKDTQYF. CDR3 nucleotide sequence: TGTGCCATCAGGGAGACAGGGGCAAAGGATACGCAGTATTTT. The chain combines TRBV10-3 with TRBJ2-3; TRBD1 agrees at 8 bases. With V trimmed by 6 bases and J by 6 bases, 8 bases remained unmatched. Germline CDR1 reads ENHRY; CDR2 reads SYGVKD. This CDR3 has 14 residues.

The chain uses TRBV7-2 and TRBJ2-3; TRBD1 or TRBD2 may be the D gene (5 bases each). The V end lost 4 bases, the J end lost 0 bases, and 8 bases lay between the germline ends. The CDR3 is 14 amino acids. Germline V gives CDR1 SGHTA, CDR2 FQGNSA. CDR3 coding DNA: TGTGCCAGCAGCTACCGGGACAGCACAGATACGCAGTATTTT. Amino acid sequence: CASSYRDSTDTQYF.

The V call is TRBV6-6, the J call TRBJ2-3; a weak D match, TRBD2 (7 bases). V lost 6 bases and J 0 bases, leaving 16 bases between the germline ends. Germline V lookup: CDR1 MNHNY, CDR2 SVGAGI (reference sequence). The CDR3 loop spans 16 amino acids. The CDR3 sequence is CASRGGATRSTDTQYF. The CDR3 DNA reads as TGTGCCAGCAGAGGGGGGGCGACTCGGAGCACAGATACGCAGTATTTT.

This clonotype was observed many times. This chain joins TRBV7-2 and TRBJ2-3; 7 positions agree with TRBD2. Losses at the gene ends were 4 bases for V and 8 bases for J; bases not matched to a gene: 6. CDR1 and CDR2 from the germline V gene are SGHTA and FQGNSA. The CDR3 spans 13 residues. This CDR3 is CASSSPRGGTQYF. CDR3 DNA sequence: TGTGCCAGCAGCTCCCCGCGCGGGGGTACGCAGTATTTT. Full variable domain (rest looked up from reference TRBV7-2 and TRBJ2-3): GAGVSQSPSNKVTEKGKDVELRCDPISGHTALYWYRQSLGQGLEFLIYFQGNSAPDKSGLPSDRFSAERTGGSVSTLTIQRTQQEDSAVYLCASSSPRGGTQYFGPGTRLTVL.

Worth noting for this clonotype: This likely comes from a read error, as the CDR3 has no conserved phenylalanine or tryptophan at its end. The chain joins TRBV3-1 to TRBJ1-4; TRBD1 agrees at 8 bases. This CDR3 is built from 14 residues. In germline, CDR1 is LGHDT, CDR2 YNNKEL (reference sequence). J was trimmed by 10 bases and V by 5 bases; bases with no gene match: 9. This chain's CDR3 is CASSTGQVTSKLFL. The CDR3 region has the DNA TGTGCCAGCAGCACGGGACAGGTGACTTCAAAACTGTTTCTT.